Here is one TCR beta chain with its context. This specimen belongs to a study of shared clonotypes between healthy human individuals. Donors, without exception, were Caucasian adults residing in Nashville, Tennessee. Germline CDR1 is MNHEY and CDR2 is SVGAGI. With 6 bases removed from V and 8 bases from J, the gap between germline ends came to 10 bases. This CDR3 is built from 11 residues. Here immunoSEQ multiplex PCR was the method, and the copy in TCRdb shows in-frame clones only, minus some. The sample carries around 530,000 clones, roughly 79% recorded once. The sequenced sample was PBMCs. The sequence came from a middle-aged woman in good health. Some clones in this sample may be carry-over from other donors' samples. The chain uses TRBV6-5 and TRBJ1-1; D is perhaps TRBD1 (6 bases). The CDR3 nucleotides read TGTGCCAGCAGCCCAACAGGGGAAGCTTTCTTT. The encoded protein is CASSPTGEAFF.